The next 18 T cell receptor beta chains were all read from a single sample in a study of T cell changes during pregnancy in multiple sclerosis. The table came from immunoSEQ multiplex PCR; TCRdb's copy has only in-frame clones and leaves some out. The sample has around 57,000 clones, 89% seen once. Sequences were derived from peripheral blood, sampled in the first trimester of pregnancy. The receptors here all came from a female donor with multiple sclerosis, enrolled in a pregnancy study.

This rearrangement joins TRBV6-6 to TRBJ2-1, with D maybe TRBD1 (5 bases). Germline loops: CDR1 MNHNY, CDR2 SVGAGI (reference sequence). CDR3 length: 12 residues. V was cut by 8 bases and J by 7 bases, with 12 bases left in between. CDR3 bases: TGTGCCAGCGTCCAGGGCCCTAATGAGCAGTTCTTC. This encodes CASVQGPNEQFF.

The chain links TRBV9 to TRBJ2-3, with 14 bases matching TRBD2. This CDR3 region has 16 residues. J lost 6 bases, V lost 4 bases, and 7 bases had no gene match. Germline V lookup: CDR1 SGDLS, CDR2 YYNGEE. DNA of the CDR3: TGTGCCAGCAGCTTGGGACTAGCGGGAGTTAAGGATACGCAGTATTTT. Amino acids: CASSLGLAGVKDTQYF. Supplemented by reference TRBV9 and TRBJ2-3, the full variable domain reads DSGVTQTPKHLITATGQRVTLRCSPRSGDLSVYWYQQSLDQGLQFLIQYYNGEERAKGNILERFSAQQFPDLHSELNLSSLELGDSALYFCASSLGLAGVKDTQYFGPGTRLTVL.

V and J are TRBV7-7 and TRBJ2-2; 10 bases agree with TRBD1. This CDR3 contains 17 residues. V lost 2 bases, J lost 6 bases, and 9 bases stayed unmatched. CDR1 and CDR2 from the germline V gene are SSHAT and FNYEAQ (reference sequence). In DNA, the CDR3 is TGTGCCAGCAGCTTATCCCGTTTGGGGACAGGGGCCGGGGAGCTGTTTTTT. Translation: CASSLSRLGTGAGELFF.

This chain joins TRBV18 and TRBJ2-5; the D gene is possibly TRBD1 (6 bases). Germline-derived CDR1 and CDR2 are KGHSH and LQKENI. The CDR3 contains 13 residues. V dropped 3 bases and J dropped 2 bases, with 7 bases sitting between them. As DNA, the CDR3 is TGTGCCAGCTCACCCGGACAGCAAGAGACCCAGTACTTC. Its protein product is CASSPGQQETQYF.

This clone occurred once. This CDR3 is CASSPTGGTEAFF. The DNA of the CDR3 is TGTGCCAGCAGTCCTACAGGGGGAACTGAAGCTTTCTTT. V gene TRBV25-1 combines with J gene TRBJ1-1, with TRBD1 identical over 8 bases. There are 13 residues in the CDR3. The junction had 4 bases not matched to a gene; V was cut back by 5 bases and J by 5 bases. CDR1 is MGHDK and CDR2 is SYGVNS in the germline V gene.

This clone appeared once. CDR3 in amino acids: CAISEGDYQGAEAFF. In DNA, the CDR3 is TGTGCCATCAGTGAGGGGGACTACCAAGGGGCTGAAGCTTTCTTT. The rearrangement links TRBV10-3 to TRBJ1-1; D is perhaps TRBD1 (5 bases). The CDR3 has 15 residues. Between the trimmed V and J ends, which lost 2 bases and 6 bases, there was a span of 16 bases. Per the germline V gene, CDR1 is ENHRY and CDR2 is SYGVKD.

The chain combines TRBV19 with TRBJ1-4; possible D gene TRBD1, 5 bases. Between the trimmed V and J ends, which lost 1 base and 5 bases, there was a span of 11 bases. Germline V gives CDR1 LNHDA, CDR2 SQIVND (reference sequence). There are 15 residues in the CDR3. In nucleotides, the CDR3 is TGTGCCAGTAGTATAGTCGGCAGGGTGAATGAAAAACTGTTTTTT. Protein sequence: CASSIVGRVNEKLFF.

The chain is built from TRBV7-8 and TRBJ2-2; a possible D gene is TRBD1 (5 bases). The CDR3 consists of 13 residues. Trimming stripped 5 bases from V and 6 bases from J, with 10 bases between. CDR1 is SGHVS, CDR2 FQNEAQ, per germline. DNA for the CDR3: TGTGCCAGCAGCATATCACAGGCCGGGGAGCTGTTTTTT. Its translation is CASSISQAGELFF.

V is TRBV7-9 and J is TRBJ1-5; TRBD1 agrees at 8 bases. This CDR3 is 14 amino acids long. Germline loops: CDR1 SEHNR, CDR2 FQNEAQ (reference sequence). The ends lost 4 bases at V and 7 bases at J; junction bases unmatched: 6. CDR3 amino acids: CASSSGQGGQPQHF. CDR3 DNA: TGTGCCAGCAGCTCAGGACAGGGCGGACAGCCCCAGCATTTT.

The rearrangement joins TRBV15 to TRBJ1-2; unclear D gene. The CDR3 is 13 residues long. The germline CDR1 and CDR2 sequences are LNHNV and YYDKDF (reference sequence). Trimming pared 0 bases from V and 8 bases from J, leaving 10 bases between. The CDR3 DNA reads TGTGCCACCAGCAGAGATATGGGCGGGGGCTACACCTTC. Amino acid sequence: CATSRDMGGGYTF.

The chain links TRBV29-1 to TRBJ1-1, with D uncertain. Trimming took 1 base from V and 3 from J, leaving 12 bases between them. The CDR3 totals 14 residues. From germline, CDR1 is SQVTM and CDR2 ANQGSEA. The CDR3 here is CSVEVLGRDTEAFF. In DNA form, the CDR3 reads TGCAGCGTTGAAGTATTAGGGAGGGACACTGAAGCTTTCTTT.

The genes are TRBV5-4 and TRBJ2-5, with D hard to call. V dropped 2 bases and J dropped 1 base, with 6 bases sitting between them. CDR3 length: 13 amino acids. The germline V gene has CDR1 SGHNT and CDR2 YYREEE (reference sequence). In DNA, the CDR3 is TGTGCCAGCAGCTTTACTATCCAAGAGACCCAGTACTTC. Translating it yields CASSFTIQETQYF.

This chain connects TRBV7-9 to TRBJ2-1, with D tentatively TRBD1 (6 bases). The CDR3 covers 17 residues. CDR1 SEHNR and CDR2 FQNEAQ come from the germline V gene (reference sequence). Trimming pared 2 bases from V and 0 bases from J, leaving 14 bases between. CDR3 DNA: TGTGCCAGCAGCTTAAGCAGGGGCCCGAGCTCCTACAATGAGCAGTTCTTC. Residues: CASSLSRGPSSYNEQFF. Variable domain in full (rest from reference TRBV7-9 and TRBJ2-1): DTGVSQNPRHKITKRGQNVTFRCDPISEHNRLYWYRQTLGQGPEFLTYFQNEAQLEKSRLLSDRFSAERPKGSFSTLEIQRTEQGDSAMYLCASSLSRGPSSYNEQFFGPGTRLTVL.

CDR3 protein: CAIRSSTGKSTDTQYF. CDR3 coding DNA: TGTGCCATCAGGTCCTCCACAGGGAAAAGCACAGATACGCAGTATTTT. The rearrangement uses TRBV10-3 and TRBJ2-3; possible D gene TRBD1, 6 bases. CDR1 and CDR2 from the germline V gene are ENHRY and SYGVKD. The CDR3 runs to 16 residues. Trimming stripped 6 bases from V and 0 bases from J, with 16 bases between.

This rearrangement joins TRBV5-1 to TRBJ2-1; 10 bases are shared with TRBD1. Per germline, CDR1 SGHRS and CDR2 YFSETQ. Trimming removed 0 bases from V and 7 bases from J; junction bases left unmatched: 13. This CDR3 contains 18 residues. Here the CDR3 DNA reads TGCGCCAGCAGCTTGGTACCCGACAGGGGGCTAGTTTGGAATGAGCAGTTCTTC. It specifies CASSLVPDRGLVWNEQFF.

The CDR3 bases are TGTGCCAGCAGCTTAAACCCGAGTGGACAGCTCCAAGAGACCCAGTACTTC. It codes for CASSLNPSGQLQETQYF. The rearrangement links TRBV7-3 to TRBJ2-5; D may be TRBD1 (6 bases). Germline V gene lookup returns CDR1 SGHTA and CDR2 FQGTGA. Trimming shortened V by 1 base and J by 1 base, and 16 bases separated the two germline ends. There are 17 residues in the CDR3. The entire variable domain, with the rest obtained from reference TRBV7-3 and TRBJ2-5, is as follows: GAGVSQTPSNKVTEKGKYVELRCDPISGHTALYWYRQSLGQGPEFLIYFQGTGAADDSGLPNDRFFAVRPEGSVSTLKIQRTERGDSAVYLCASSLNPSGQLQETQYFGPGTRLLVL.

This clone showed up just once. V is TRBV5-1 and J is TRBJ2-7, with 8 bases aligning to TRBD2. The germline V gene has CDR1 SGHRS and CDR2 YFSETQ. This CDR3 has 14 amino acids. J lost 6 bases, V lost 4 bases, and 9 bases had no gene match. CDR3 sequence (DNA): TGCGCCAGCAGCCCACGGGGGGGGGAGGGCGAGCAGTACTTC. As protein: CASSPRGGEGEQYF.

The chain has TRBV19 and TRBJ2-7; 8 bases match TRBD1. Germline loops: CDR1 LNHDA, CDR2 SQIVND (reference sequence). This CDR3 has 13 residues. After removal of 5 bases from V and 3 bases from J, the junction contained 3 bases not matched to a gene. The CDR3 spells CASSSGQGYEQYF. DNA of the CDR3: TGTGCCAGTAGTTCCGGACAGGGCTACGAGCAGTACTTC.